This T cell receptor beta chain was recovered during a study of regulatory T cells in long-lasting Graves disease. Whole-study context: To qualify as persistent, Graves' disease required over 5 years of antithyroid drugs with positive TSH receptor antibodies.

Libraries of TCR beta came from iRepertoire HTBI primers plus Arm-PCR of CDR3 regions. In TCRdb, the multiplex PCR reads were re-called with MiXCR into one record per CDR3 protein. The sample carries about 310,000 distinct CDR3 sequences, 22% recorded once. The time point: persistent/refractory GD, antithyroid drugs over 5 years with positive TRAb. PBMC RNA was the source of the TCR library. The CDR3 sequence is 15 residues long. Trimming removed 5 bases from V and 7 bases from J; junction bases left unmatched: 12. The V gene's germline CDR1 is SGHTA and CDR2 FQGNSA. The material was peripheral blood mononuclear cells (PBMCs), obtained when the disease was refractory, from a patient treated with antithyroid drugs. The chain carries TRBV7-2 and TRBJ1-2; 8 bases map to TRBD1. The source is a female donor with Graves disease. The DNA for the CDR3 is TGTGCCAGCAGCCCCCGGACAGGGTCGGGGTTTGGCTACACCTTC. It is translated as CASSPRTGSGFGYTF. Based on the CDR3 plus reference TRBV7-2 and TRBJ1-2, the full variable domain is GAGVSQSPSNKVTEKGKDVELRCDPISGHTALYWYRQSLGQGLEFLIYFQGNSAPDKSGLPSDRFSAERTGGSVSTLTIQRTQQEDSAVYLCASSPRTGSGFGYTFGSGTRLTVV.